The entry below gives a single T cell receptor beta chain sequence along with its context. As yet, its antigen is unknown. The record originates from a study of blood T cells in healthy people across ages. Findings of the study overall: Investigators treated diversity estimates from one million T cells as underestimates. A greater number of naive CD4+ cells and higher diversity distinguished long-lived donors from aged donors.

Using a J-beta primer mix together with a sample-barcoded 5' primer, a second PCR was run for roughly 6 to 12 cycles. Per-sample output comprised a minimum of 2.5 million paired-end reads containing CDR3. TCRdb recomputed calls from the 5' RACE reads with MiXCR, one row per CDR3 protein. There are about 800,000 distinct CDR3 sequences in the sample; just under 25% occur only once, and more than 3% lies in the top ten. The CDR3 contains 14 residues. Germline CDR1 is LNHDA and CDR2 is SQIVND (reference sequence). V lost 3 bases and J lost 4; bases outside the gene matches: 5. This sample also appeared in a second study, on T cells of mothers and their children.

Source material: blood. The source of this sequence is a boy younger than 18 in good health. The chain combines TRBV19 with TRBJ1-2; 7 bases agree with TRBD1. The DNA for the CDR3 is TGTGCCAGTAGTATTACAGGGGAGGCCTATGGCTACACCTTC. Translating gives CASSITGEAYGYTF.